A selection of T cell receptor beta chains follows, all from one sample in a study of cytomegalovirus exposure and HLA in healthy donors. Sequenced by immunoSEQ multiplex PCR; TCRdb stores in-frame clones only, minus some. In the table there are 85,000 to 130,000 clones, 60% to 85% of which are singletons. What was sequenced was PBMCs. These receptors were collected from a male donor in good health and CMV-seropositive. Each CDR3 is given with its conserved first and last residue. Each record gives: V gene, D gene, J gene, clone size, CDR3 protein, CDR3 DNA. D genes are given only for firm matches. Some rows mark clone size as missing; the rest say once, few, many or name a class of expanded clone.

V gene: TRBV29-1; D gene: -; J gene: TRBJ1-1; clone size: few; CDR3 protein: CSVEPGSNTEAFF; CDR3 DNA: TGCAGCGTTGAACCAGGGTCGAACACTGAAGCTTTCTTT
V gene: TRBV2; D gene: -; J gene: TRBJ1-4; clone size: -; CDR3 protein: CASRHGQEKLFF; CDR3 DNA: TGTGCCAGCAGACACGGACAGGAAAAACTGTTTTTT
V gene: TRBV9; D gene: TRBD1; J gene: TRBJ2-1; clone size: -; CDR3 protein: CASTTGALNEQFF; CDR3 DNA: TGTGCCAGCACCACAGGGGCGCTCAATGAGCAGTTCTTC
V gene: TRBV6-5; D gene: -; J gene: TRBJ2-7; clone size: -; CDR3 protein: CASSRYRDTSYEQYF; CDR3 DNA: TGTGCCAGCAGTAGGTACCGGGACACAAGCTACGAGCAGTACTTC
V gene: TRBV7-2; D gene: -; J gene: TRBJ2-7; clone size: -; CDR3 protein: CASSLDQDNSYEQYF; CDR3 DNA: TGTGCCAGCAGCTTAGATCAGGACAACTCCTACGAGCAGTACTTC
V gene: TRBV6-6; D gene: -; J gene: TRBJ2-7; clone size: -; CDR3 protein: CASSFGSSYEQYF; CDR3 DNA: TGTGCCAGCAGTTTCGGTAGCTCCTACGAGCAGTACTTC
V gene: TRBV7-9; D gene: TRBD2; J gene: TRBJ2-7; clone size: -; CDR3 protein: CASSRAGTSGSYEQYF; CDR3 DNA: TGTGCCAGCAGCCGCGCGGGGACTAGCGGGTCCTACGAGCAGTACTTC
V gene: TRBV28; D gene: TRBD1; J gene: TRBJ1-4; clone size: -; CDR3 protein: CASRAGTGDNEKLFF; CDR3 DNA: TGTGCCAGCAGAGCCGGGACAGGGGATAATGAAAAACTGTTTTTT
V gene: TRBV18; D gene: -; J gene: TRBJ1-5; clone size: -; CDR3 protein: CASSPGEQPQHF; CDR3 DNA: TGTGCCAGCTCACCAGGAGAGCAGCCCCAGCATTTT
V gene: TRBV6-5; D gene: -; J gene: TRBJ1-1; clone size: once; CDR3 protein: CASSYSGRRTEAFF; CDR3 DNA: TGTGCCAGCAGTTACTCGGGGAGACGGACTGAAGCTTTCTTT
V gene: TRBV28; D gene: -; J gene: TRBJ2-5; clone size: -; CDR3 protein: CASSFGSSGADASETQYF; CDR3 DNA: TGTGCCAGCAGTTTCGGCTCGTCTGGTGCGGATGCGTCGGAGACCCAGTACTTC
V gene: TRBV6-1; D gene: TRBD1; J gene: TRBJ2-7; clone size: -; CDR3 protein: CASSGGTGGHYEQYF; CDR3 DNA: TGTGCCAGCAGTGGAGGGACAGGGGGCCACTACGAGCAGTACTTC
V gene: TRBV7-2; D gene: -; J gene: TRBJ2-2; clone size: -; CDR3 protein: CASSQWPGPGELFF; CDR3 DNA: TGTGCCAGCAGCCAATGGCCAGGGCCCGGGGAGCTGTTTTTT
V gene: TRBV30; D gene: -; J gene: TRBJ1-4; clone size: -; CDR3 protein: CAWHKGQRSEKLFF; CDR3 DNA: TGTGCCTGGCACAAAGGACAGCGTTCTGAAAAACTGTTTTTT
V gene: TRBV5-1; D gene: -; J gene: TRBJ2-1; clone size: -; CDR3 protein: CASSAAGLGDEQFF; CDR3 DNA: TGCGCCAGCAGCGCGGCAGGGCTGGGCGATGAGCAGTTCTTC
V gene: TRBV15; D gene: -; J gene: TRBJ2-7; clone size: many; CDR3 protein: CATSRGGQWYEQYF; CDR3 DNA: TGTGCCACCAGCAGAGGGGGGCAGTGGTACGAGCAGTACTTC
V gene: TRBV7-6; D gene: TRBD2; J gene: TRBJ2-7; clone size: -; CDR3 protein: CASSLGASGGGEQYF; CDR3 DNA: TGTGCCAGCAGCTTAGGGGCTAGCGGGGGGGGAGAGCAGTACTTC
V gene: TRBV7-8; D gene: TRBD1; J gene: TRBJ1-6; clone size: -; CDR3 protein: CASSPGGANVSPLHF; CDR3 DNA: TGTGCCAGCAGTCCAGGGGGCGCGAACGTCTCACCCCTCCACTTT
V gene: TRBV7-8; D gene: -; J gene: TRBJ2-1; clone size: -; CDR3 protein: CASGGLGSYNEQFF; CDR3 DNA: TGTGCCAGCGGGGGGTTGGGCTCCTACAATGAGCAGTTCTTC
V gene: TRBV6-4; D gene: -; J gene: TRBJ1-2; clone size: -; CDR3 protein: CASSDGRRDGYTF; CDR3 DNA: TGTGCCAGCAGTGACGGGAGGAGAGATGGCTACACCTTC
V gene: TRBV5-1; D gene: TRBD1; J gene: TRBJ1-1; clone size: -; CDR3 protein: CASSLASRTGFEAFF; CDR3 DNA: TGCGCCAGCAGCTTGGCCTCCAGGACAGGGTTTGAAGCTTTCTTT
V gene: TRBV2; D gene: -; J gene: TRBJ1-1; clone size: -; CDR3 protein: CASSDNRDREAFF; CDR3 DNA: TGTGCCAGCAGTGACAACAGGGATCGCGAAGCTTTCTTT
V gene: TRBV29-1; D gene: TRBD2; J gene: TRBJ2-4; clone size: few; CDR3 protein: CSVEDGRTSGIFF; CDR3 DNA: TGCAGCGTTGAAGATGGACGGACTAGCGGGATTTTTTTC
V gene: TRBV27; D gene: TRBD2; J gene: TRBJ2-7; clone size: -; CDR3 protein: CASSLTGGQYPYEQYF; CDR3 DNA: TGTGCCAGCAGTTTAACGGGGGGGCAGTACCCCTACGAGCAGTACTTC
V gene: TRBV10-3; D gene: TRBD2; J gene: TRBJ2-3; clone size: -; CDR3 protein: CAVESASGVRDTQYF; CDR3 DNA: TGTGCCGTCGAATCTGCTAGCGGGGTCCGGGATACGCAGTATTTT
V gene: TRBV5-1; D gene: -; J gene: TRBJ2-1; clone size: -; CDR3 protein: CASSFDFNEQFF; CDR3 DNA: TGCGCCAGCAGCTTCGACTTCAATGAGCAGTTCTTC
V gene: TRBV12-5; D gene: -; J gene: TRBJ2-1; clone size: -; CDR3 protein: CASGLGQGSYNEQFF; CDR3 DNA: TGTGCTAGTGGTTTGGGGCAGGGTTCCTACAATGAGCAGTTCTTC
V gene: TRBV28; D gene: TRBD2; J gene: TRBJ2-7; clone size: -; CDR3 protein: CASSLSGGAVYEQYF; CDR3 DNA: TGTGCCAGCAGTTTAAGCGGGGGGGCCGTTTACGAGCAGTACTTC